This entry lists 8 T cell receptor beta chains sequenced from one sample in a study of blood T cell repertoires in COVID-19. Here immunoSEQ multiplex PCR was the method, and the copy in TCRdb shows in-frame clones only, minus some. The data show some 70,000 clones, 65% to 85% seen once. Sequencing input: peripheral blood. All receptors come from a woman aged 55 to 70 with acute or convalescent COVID-19.

The sample holds one count of this clone. The chain joins TRBV30 to TRBJ1-6; D uncertain. The length of the CDR3 is 13 residues. V lost 5 bases and J 9 bases, leaving 14 bases between the germline ends. Germline V CDR1 and CDR2: GTSNPN, SVGIG (reference sequence). The CDR3 nucleotides read TGTGCCTGGGTGCGCGCGGAAGGTTCACCCCTCCACTTT. It yields the protein CAWVRAEGSPLHF.

The chain links TRBV2 to TRBJ2-5; TRBD2 matches at 7 bases. The V segment lost 8 bases and the J segment 4 bases; nucleotides outside the gene matches: 7. Germline CDR1 SNHLY, CDR2 FYNNEI. This CDR3 is 13 amino acids long. The CDR3 DNA reads as TGTGCCAGCGCAGGATTAGCGGGAGAGACCCAGTACTTC. Translation gives CASAGLAGETQYF.

The rearrangement links TRBV7-9 to TRBJ1-6, with 8 positions matching TRBD1. The CDR3 covers 14 residues. Germline V gene data show CDR1 as SEHNR and CDR2 as FQNEAQ (reference sequence). J was trimmed by 10 bases and V by 5 bases; bases with no gene match: 7. The DNA for the CDR3 is TGTGCCAGCAGCCCCAGGACAGGGAGCTCACCCCTCCACTTT. Protein product: CASSPRTGSSPLHF.

V usage is TRBV5-1 and J usage is TRBJ2-3, with TRBD2 identical over 9 bases. The ends lost 0 bases at V and 2 bases at J; junction bases unmatched: 4. The CDR3 loop spans 16 amino acids. Germline V gene lookup returns CDR1 SGHRS and CDR2 YFSETQ. This CDR3 reads CASSLVAGGLTDTQYF. The DNA for the CDR3 is TGCGCCAGCAGCTTGGTTGCGGGGGGGCTCACAGATACGCAGTATTTT.

The genes are TRBV14 and TRBJ1-2; 9 positions match TRBD1. J was trimmed by 4 bases and V by 4 bases; bases with no gene match: 7. Per germline, CDR1 SGHDN and CDR2 FVKESK. The CDR3 is 15 amino acids. The CDR3, as DNA: TGTGCCAGCAGCCGAGGACAGGGGCACCTCTATGGCTACACCTTC. The encoded protein is CASSRGQGHLYGYTF. Together with reference TRBV14 and TRBJ1-2, the CDR3 gives the full variable domain: EAGVTQFPSHSVIEKGQTVTLRCDPISGHDNLYWYRRVMGKEIKFLLHFVKESKQDESGMPNNRFLAERTGGTYSTLKVQPAELEDSGVYFCASSRGQGHLYGYTFGSGTRLTVV.

This clone was seen once. The chain couples TRBV6-6 to TRBJ2-3; TRBD2 aligns across 16 bases. The CDR3 contains 16 residues. In germline, CDR1 is MNHNY, CDR2 SVGAGI (reference sequence). J gave up 6 bases and V 8 bases, and 8 bases lay outside the gene matches. CDR3 region: CASGTGLAGGTDTQYF. For the CDR3, the DNA is TGTGCCAGCGGAACGGGACTAGCGGGGGGGACGGATACGCAGTATTTT.

The V call is TRBV13, the J call TRBJ1-1; TRBD1 might be the D (6 bases). CDR1 and CDR2 from the germline V gene are PRHDT and FYEKMQ (reference sequence). V lost 5 bases, J lost 2 bases, and 12 bases lay in between. The CDR3 covers 14 residues. The CDR3 is CASSVGHKNTEAFF. CDR3 nucleotide sequence: TGTGCCAGCAGCGTGGGACACAAAAACACTGAAGCTTTCTTT.

This clone showed up just once. The J gene is TRBJ2-1, the V gene TRBV7-2; 9 nucleotides line up with TRBD1. The length of the CDR3 is 17 residues. Germline V lookup: CDR1 SGHTA, CDR2 FQGNSA. V shed 5 bases and J 9 bases; nucleotides not matched to a gene: 17. Here the CDR3 reads CASSPYRRDRAHAEQFF. In nucleotides, the CDR3 is TGTGCCAGCAGCCCTTATAGGCGGGACAGGGCACACGCTGAGCAGTTCTTC.